This T cell receptor beta chain was retrieved from a study of cytomegalovirus exposure and HLA in healthy donors (dated by TCRdb to about 2017). About the investigation overall: An earlier analysis of about 560 of the donors reported approximately 280 Gb of sequence data and 100 million to 120 million unique TCR beta sequences obtained from 150 million to 200 million T cells. An early release that covered several hundred HLA-typed donors contained around 300 gigabases of sequencing data and 70 million to 100 million unique TCR sequences. The genetic ancestry cluster associated with self-reported Caucasian donors included 80% to 90% of the roughly 410 genotyped donors. The study aimed to test whether cataloging public T cell receptors could reveal signatures of past pathogen exposure. The T cell repertoires of several hundred subjects were profiled by immunosequencing and related to cytomegalovirus serostatus. In addition to the first cohort of 666 subjects, a separate validation cohort of 120 different subjects was used. To predict cytomegalovirus infection status, the study brought together high-throughput TCR immunosequencing, statistical association of individual TCRs with disease status, and machine learning. A later analysis re-analyzed previously published TCR beta repertoires from hundreds of donors and added high-resolution HLA genotyping to study TCR occurrence patterns. Rather than using new phenotypic data, the later analysis identified candidate immune exposures from TCR beta sequences and from how often those sequences occurred across donors. An earlier analysis of roughly 580 of the donors used high-throughput TCR beta sequencing to judge whether each TCR beta V gene segment behaved as functional or pseudogenic. Donor age, sex, ethnicity and CMV serostatus were compiled together with the repertoire data. In a later genetic analysis, genome-wide SNP genotypes for about 65% of the 666 donors were used, and that subset was treated as a discovery cohort. All discovery cohort repertoires had been generated using a single sequencing platform. HLA typing included class I and class II loci at four-digit resolution. Typing coverage differed by locus: A, B, C, DRB1 and DQB1 were typed in about 620-640 donors, DQA1 in 500 to 550, DPA1 in around 580, and DPB1 in 400 to 490. Several DR-DQ haplotypes were handled as single units for association and clustering because linkage in the cohort was strong. Among roughly 370 genotyped donors of the cohort, an average of around 240,000 unique TCR beta nucleotide sequences were sequenced per donor, about a sixth of them non-productive. General findings and caveats noted by the study authors: According to a later analysis, TCR association rates differed among HLA loci, with DRB1 alleles showing the most associated TCRs and HLA-C alleles showing the fewest. The classifier was reported to diagnose cytomegalovirus status with high specificity and sensitivity in both the original cohort and the validation cohort. In this cohort, only TCR beta chains were sequenced, and detectable features were limited by the absence of alpha or paired-chain data. V-gene and J-gene trimming of TCR beta chains was associated with a missense DCLRE1C variant in a later genetic analysis, and the association was replicated in an independent cohort. Because HLA typing was missing for some donors at each locus, association tests included only the typed subset. In a later genetic analysis, fewer N-insertions in productive TCRs were reported among donors in an Asian-associated ancestry cluster than the roughly 710-donor mean. A further reported finding was that TCR beta sequences accurately predicted the HLA-A and HLA-B alleles for most subjects in the first cohort. Assigning TCR associations to individual alleles was difficult when HLA alleles, especially DR and DQ, strongly co-occurred. The 87-base-pair reads could not distinguish some IMGT-functional V segments, including TRBV6-2 and TRBV6-3, so those segments were excluded. Immune exposure information for the cohort was limited to CMV serostatus. Correlated functional status among segregating V segments might reflect linkage disequilibrium, but an unknown experimental factor could not be ruled out. Across donors, most TCR sequences were observed very rarely, whereas some public TCRs were present in many individuals. Roughly uniform sequencing depth across donors was assumed in presence/absence analyses, although this assumption may not hold. A later analysis found that most CMV-associated TCR beta chains appeared HLA-restricted, with HLA associations seemingly driven largely by CMV exposure. In an earlier analysis of some 550 of the donors, most TCR beta V segments were observed in productive rearrangements about 87% or about 30% of the time, broadly matching IMGT annotations. The study listed 150 to 200 TCR beta chains as associated with cytomegalovirus. According to a later analysis, parvovirus B19, influenza, CMV and Epstein-Barr virus appeared linked to several top co-occurrence clusters. It was suggested by the authors that the approach could potentially be generalized to other disease states and immunological phenotypes. Approximately 18 rarely observed V segments, including chromosome 9 orphons, were excluded from the earlier analysis of a few hundred of the donors because counts were too low. A group of highly shared sequence variants was considered likely to be a technical artifact of the sequencing pipeline. In vitro tests confirmed that a few of the cytomegalovirus-associated TCR beta chains recognize cytomegalovirus antigens. Compared with equally common non-associated chains, HLA-associated TCR beta chains in a later analysis were more clonally expanded and had lower generation probabilities. Specific HLA alleles were associated with 15,000 to 20,000 TCR beta sequences at a false discovery rate of 0.05 in a later analysis.

With regard to this clone: The antigen it recognizes is unknown. No quality values exist for individual bases; no much larger clone is one base distant.

From the cysteine through the phenylalanine, the CDR3 covers 15 amino acids. Only the CDR3 DNA stays, 45 bases, in frame from base 1. CDR1 and CDR2 are read off the germline V gene as SGHDT and YYEEEE. Compared with germline, V lacks 7 bases and J lacks 4 bases; bases without a gene match: 11. The cohort consisted of 670 or so healthy bone marrow donors. Cohort members were all nominally healthy when sampled, although unrecorded immune exposures were likely present. The donor was CMV seronegative and belonged to the group of under 400 seronegative cohort members. A peripheral blood sample was provided by each donor, and peripheral blood mononuclear cells were used for TCR beta sequencing. The Qiagen DNeasy Blood Extraction Kit was used to extract genomic DNA from the blood cell samples. Libraries were prepared through the immunoSEQ multiplex PCR assay. For the multiplex PCR, a mixture combining 60 forward primers for TCR Vbeta segments and 13 reverse primers for TCR Jbeta segments was used. A multiplex PCR assay on genomic DNA amplified the CDR3 region of rearranged TCR beta genes. The Illumina HiSeq System was used to sequence the amplified TCR beta libraries as 87-base-pair reads. On the authors' methods: A later analysis counted about 80 million unique TCR beta chains across the approximately 700 repertoires, and 10 million to 12 million of these chains were shared by at least two donors. Raw reads were error-corrected and collapsed into unique sequences with a nearest-neighbor algorithm that merged closely related sequences to remove PCR and sequencing errors. To assign V, D and J gene segments, CDR3 sequences were aligned to IMGT reference sequences. For a sequence to be retained, a match of at least six nucleotides to both a V gene segment and a J gene segment was required. A rearrangement counted as productive if the CDR3 had no stop codons and remained in frame with V and J, and every other rearrangement counted as non-productive. Following IMGT convention, CDR3 was defined as the stretch from the second conserved V-encoded cysteine to the conserved J-encoded phenylalanine. The earlier analysis of approximately 590 of the donors excluded any sequence lacking an unambiguous match to a single V gene segment. An earlier analysis of fewer than 750 of the donors called V segments functional above 56.7% productive rearrangements and segregating when the between-donor standard deviation exceeded 5%. To diagnose cytomegalovirus status from the catalog of TCR beta chain sequences, a statistical classification framework was built. In a later analysis, TCR nucleotide sequences were compared against IMGT/GENE-DB human TR gene sequences so that V and J genes could be assigned. In a later analysis, CDR3 sequences and most-parsimonious VDJ recombination scenarios were assigned using the TCRdist pipeline. In a later analysis, every TCR beta chain was defined by the combination of its CDR3 amino acid sequence and its V-gene family, and reads without a unique V-gene family were dropped. In a later analysis, around 600 highly shared, low-generation-probability nucleotide sequences were removed to address suspected cross-contamination and a sequencing artifact. In a later analysis, a clonal expansion index for each public chain was calculated from normalized within-repertoire ranks of inferred template counts. A later analysis computed generation probabilities with a VDJ recombination model fitted to out-of-frame rearrangements, and checked the results against IGoR. In a later analysis, TCR-TCR, TCR-HLA and TCR-CMV co-occurrence was scored with hypergeometric tests, and a repertoire-size bias correction was applied to TCR pairs. To estimate false discovery rates, a later analysis permuted the HLA or CMV assignments 20 times. In a later analysis, co-occurring TCRs were grouped using DBSCAN, and TCRdist sequence similarity was added for clustering within HLA-allele-positive subsets. Co-occurrence clustering excluded repertoires with fewer than 30,000 or more than 120,000 public chains, plus five with anomalous nucleotide sharing. This immuneACCESS table, as held by TCRdb, lists in-frame sequences with V and J called but not all clones. Of the missing ones, under half trace to an unresolved V gene in checked studies; the others have no known cause. V and J calls and clone size are those listed in that table; D and trimming were worked out from the DNA. The sample table lists approximately 150,000 clones, approximately 74% of them with a count of one. The top ten constitute 2.8% of the sample.

Material: PBMCs. This clonotype was obtained from a woman in her twenties or thirties in good health and CMV-seronegative. This receptor chain uses TRBV5-6 and TRBJ2-1; 7 nucleotides in the junction match TRBD1. The DNA is as follows: TGTGCCAGCTGGACGGGACAGAAGTTTTACAATGAGCAGTTCTTC. Translated, this gives CASWTGQKFYNEQFF.